There are many counts of the clone carrying this T cell receptor beta chain. Its antigen is still unknown. The source of the sample is a study of post-analysis software for immune sequencing data. Between the trimmed V and J ends, which lost 0 bases and 4 bases, there was a span of 16 bases. Germline assignment: CDR1 LGHNA and CDR2 YNFKEQ. The CDR3 contains 16 residues. cDNA libraries of TCR beta carried unique molecular identifiers. TCRdb called the PCR reads again in MiXCR, with one record for every CDR3 protein. Found here are hundreds of thousands of distinct CDR3 sequences, 35% to 45% of them singletons; the top ten hold approximately 7.1%. Study-wide findings and caveats: Patients had higher frequencies than controls of roughly 5 TRBV segments, including TRBV5-6, TRBV5-1 and TRBV20-1.

This chain joins TRBV4-2 and TRBJ2-7; TRBD1 or TRBD2 may be the D gene (6 bases each). The receptor was derived from a girl aged 2 to 9 with multiple sclerosis. The material sequenced was blood. The DNA for the CDR3 is TGTGCCAGCAGCCAAGATACGGGGGCGAGCCCGTACGAGCAGTACTTC. Translated: CASSQDTGASPYEQYF.